The 17 T cell receptor beta chains reported below all come from one sample, sequenced in a study of blood T cell repertoires in COVID-19. TCRdb's table, derived via immunoSEQ multiplex PCR, lists solely in-frame clones and lacks some. The top ten clones hold less than 2.5% of a sample with around 320,000 clones, about nine tenths of them seen once. The material sequenced was peripheral blood. These receptors were collected from a man aged 18 to 30 with active or convalescent COVID-19.

J is TRBJ2-5 and V is TRBV6-2 or TRBV6-3, with D hard to call. The CDR3 has 15 amino acids. The V gene lost 0 bases and the J gene lost 5 bases, with 13 bases spanning the gap. Germline loops: CDR1 MNHEY, CDR2 SVGEGT. The DNA for the CDR3 is TGTGCCAGCAGTTACTCCGAATCCCCCGGGGAGACCCAGTACTTC. It specifies CASSYSESPGETQYF.

The chain carries TRBV5-1 and TRBJ1-6; TRBD1 might be the D (5 bases). Germline V gene lookup returns CDR1 SGHRS and CDR2 YFSETQ. V was trimmed by 0 bases and J by 7 bases, leaving 8 bases between them. The CDR3 has 14 residues. The CDR3 region is CASSLGGDNSPLHF. The DNA of the CDR3 is TGCGCCAGCAGCTTGGGGGGCGACAATTCACCCCTCCACTTT.

The table lists this clone with a few counts. This chain joins TRBV7-8 and TRBJ1-1, with D maybe TRBD1 (5 bases). The CDR3 runs 15 residues. Germline V gene lookup returns CDR1 SGHVS and CDR2 FQNEAQ. Trimming pared 8 bases from V and 1 base from J, leaving 17 bases between. The CDR3 region has the DNA TGTGCCAGCGTCCGGTCGGGGGGGACGAACACTGAAGCTTTCTTT. It specifies CASVRSGGTNTEAFF.

The chain is built from TRBV10-3 and TRBJ1-5, with 8 nucleotides matching TRBD1. This CDR3 region has 13 residues. Germline V CDR1 and CDR2: ENHRY, SYGVKD. The V segment lost 10 bases and the J segment 3 bases; nucleotides outside the gene matches: 5. CDR3 loop: CATRQGINQPQHF. The CDR3 DNA follows: TGTGCCACCCGACAGGGGATCAATCAGCCCCAGCATTTT.

This clone was observed a few times. The chain has TRBV5-8 and TRBJ1-4; 7 bases are shared with TRBD1. Germline CDR1 and CDR2: SGHTS and YDEGEE. Losses at the gene ends were 3 bases for V and 6 bases for J; bases not matched to a gene: 11. The CDR3 is 16 amino acids. In DNA, the CDR3 is TGTGCCAGCAGCTACCGATCGACAGGGCGGGATGAAAAACTGTTTTTT. Translation gives CASSYRSTGRDEKLFF.

V is TRBV19 and J is TRBJ2-1; TRBD2 might be the D (6 bases). Germline V gene data show CDR1 as LNHDA and CDR2 as SQIVND (reference sequence). The CDR3 is 11 amino acids. V was shortened by 6 bases and J by 6 bases, with 6 bases between the two germline ends. Written as DNA, the CDR3 is TGTGCCAGTAGCGGGGGCAATGAGCAGTTCTTC. It specifies CASSGGNEQFF. Looking up the rest from reference TRBV19 and TRBJ2-1 gives the full variable domain: DGGITQSPKYLFRKEGQNVTLSCEQNLNHDAMYWYRQDPGQGLRLIYYSQIVNDFQKGDIAEGYSVSREKKESFPLTVTSAQKNPTAFYLCASSGGNEQFFGPGTRLTVL.

A few counts support this clone. This rearrangement joins TRBV3-1 (or the pseudogene TRBV3-2) to TRBJ1-4; TRBD1 might be the D (6 bases). Germline-derived CDR1 and CDR2 are LGHDT and YNNKEL (reference sequence). Deletions cut 6 bases from V and 11 bases from J, with 16 bases between. CDR3 size: 13 residues. DNA for the CDR3: TGTGCCAGCAGGGATCCTACAGGGTTGAAACTGTTTTTT. It codes for CASRDPTGLKLFF.

The chain joins TRBV14 to TRBJ2-7; D is possibly TRBD1 (5 bases). The germline V gene has CDR1 SGHDN and CDR2 FVKESK. V shed 0 bases and J shed 2 bases, with 11 bases lying between them. CDR3 length: 15 amino acids. The CDR3 sequence: CASSQDLAGPYEQYF. CDR3 nucleotide sequence: TGTGCCAGCAGCCAAGATTTGGCAGGGCCCTACGAGCAGTACTTC.

The V gene is TRBV25-1, the J gene TRBJ1-4, with 7 nucleotides matching TRBD1. Unmatched junction bases numbered 9, after V lost 0 bases and J lost 5 bases. The CDR3 has 17 amino acids. The germline CDR1 and CDR2 sequences are MGHDK and SYGVNS. The CDR3 reads CASSEYEWSRGNEKLFF. The CDR3 DNA sequence: TGTGCCAGCAGTGAATACGAATGGAGCAGGGGGAATGAAAAACTGTTTTTT.

The chain is built from TRBV29-1 and TRBJ2-3; 8 positions match TRBD1. Germline CDR1 is SQVTM and CDR2 is ANQGSEA. This CDR3 region has 14 residues. V trimming: 3 bases; J trimming: 3 bases; junction bases outside the gene matches: 5. For the CDR3, the DNA is TGCAGCGTTGATTGGACAGGGCGGACAGATACGCAGTATTTT. Translated, it gives CSVDWTGRTDTQYF.

The V gene is TRBV18, the J gene TRBJ2-5; the D gene is possibly TRBD1 (6 bases). Trimming removed 6 bases at V and 5 bases at J, with 16 bases between. The CDR3 extends over 14 amino acids. Germline V gene sequence: CDR1 KGHSH, CDR2 LQKENI. CDR3 nucleotides: TGTGCCAGCTCGCCTACCACAGGGTGGGAGACCCAGTACTTC. This encodes CASSPTTGWETQYF. Together with reference TRBV18 and TRBJ2-5, the CDR3 gives the full variable domain: NAGVMQNPRHLVRRRGQEARLRCSPMKGHSHVYWYRQLPEEGLKFMVYLQKENIIDESGMPKERFSAEFPKEGPSILRIQQVVRGDSAAYFCASSPTTGWETQYFGPGTRLLVL.

The chain has TRBV19 and TRBJ1-5; 8 bases are a match to TRBD1. CDR3 length equals 17 residues. Per germline, CDR1 LNHDA and CDR2 SQIVND (reference sequence). V lost 1 base and J lost 2; bases outside the gene matches: 7. CDR3 amino acids: CASSIGARGLGNQPQHF. As DNA, the CDR3 is TGTGCCAGTAGTATAGGGGCCAGGGGGCTCGGCAATCAGCCCCAGCATTTT.

The chain combines TRBV7-2 with TRBJ2-1, with D perhaps matching TRBD2 (5 bases). There are 11 residues in the CDR3. From germline, CDR1 is SGHTA and CDR2 FQGNSA. Trimming shortened V by 6 bases and J by 12 bases, and 12 bases separated the two germline ends. The CDR3 sequence is CASSARAWQFF. The CDR3 DNA follows: TGTGCCAGCAGTGCGCGGGCGTGGCAGTTCTTC.

J is TRBJ2-7 and V is TRBV9, with 11 bases fitting TRBD2. CDR1 is SGDLS and CDR2 is YYNGEE in the germline V gene. This CDR3 is built from 15 residues. V trimming: 0 bases; J trimming: 4 bases; junction bases outside the gene matches: 3. This CDR3 is CASSVGASGGYEQYF. In nucleotides, the CDR3 is TGTGCCAGCAGCGTAGGGGCTAGCGGGGGGTACGAGCAGTACTTC.

The chain is built from TRBV28 and TRBJ2-7; TRBD2 is a possible D gene (5 bases). This CDR3 has 12 residues. The germline V gene encodes CDR1 MDHEN and CDR2 SYDVKM. The V gene lost 8 bases and the J gene lost 10 bases, with 18 bases spanning the gap. The CDR3 loop is CASPNRVASQYF. CDR3 DNA: TGTGCCAGCCCCAATAGGGTTGCTAGCCAGTACTTC.

This chain links TRBV7-7 with TRBJ2-5; 8 bases are a match to TRBD1. The J segment lost 5 bases and the V segment lost 3 bases, leaving 8 bases of the junction unmatched. Germline lookup yields CDR1 SSHAT and CDR2 FNYEAQ (reference sequence). The CDR3 has 15 amino acids. The CDR3 region has the DNA TGTGCCAGCAGCTTGACCCGGACAGGGCGGGAGACCCAGTACTTC. Residues: CASSLTRTGRETQYF.

CDR3 nucleotide sequence: TGTGCCAGCAGCGAGGGACGTGGGCGGGGGGCCACATACAATGAGCAGTTCTTC. Its translation is CASSEGRGRGATYNEQFF. The chain employs TRBV11-2 and TRBJ2-1; TRBD2 matches at 8 bases. Germline loops: CDR1 SGHAT, CDR2 FQNNGV. The V gene end was trimmed by 5 bases and the J gene end by 4 bases; junction bases not matched to a gene: 16. The CDR3 is 18 residues long.